This entry lists 27 T cell receptor beta chains sequenced from one sample in a study of T cell responses to AZD1222 COVID-19 vaccine. The data were produced by immunoSEQ multiplex PCR, yet TCRdb's version contains in-frame clones alone and is incomplete. Among under 200,000 clones listed, 80% to 95% were seen once. Specimen: peripheral blood, collected on day 0 of AZD1222 vaccination. The receptors here all came from an adult in good health.

This chain connects TRBV5-1 to TRBJ1-1, with TRBD1 identical over 7 bases. Trimming cost V 4 bases and J 4 bases; bases outside gene matches: 10. The CDR3 has 15 residues. Looked up from germline, CDR1 is SGHRS and CDR2 is YFSETQ. The CDR3 coding sequence is TGCGCCAGCAGCATTACCGGGACAGATAGCACTGAAGCTTTCTTT. This translates into CASSITGTDSTEAFF.

The V and J genes are TRBV7-2 and TRBJ2-3, with 8 positions matching TRBD2. J gave up 6 bases and V 5 bases, and 10 bases lay outside the gene matches. Looked up from germline, CDR1 is SGHTA and CDR2 is FQGNSA. The CDR3 length is 15 residues. As DNA, the CDR3 is TGTGCCAGCAGCCCGCAGAAGCGGGGGACGGATACGCAGTATTTT. Residues: CASSPQKRGTDTQYF.

V usage is TRBV18 and J usage is TRBJ1-2; D ambiguous. The CDR3 has 12 amino acids. V was clipped by 3 bases and J by 6 bases, with 8 bases between them. Germline CDR1 reads KGHSH; CDR2 reads LQKENI. The CDR3 spells CASSPFADGYTF. The CDR3 bases are TGTGCCAGCTCACCCTTCGCTGATGGCTACACCTTC. Drawing the rest from reference TRBV18 and TRBJ1-2, the complete variable domain is NAGVMQNPRHLVRRRGQEARLRCSPMKGHSHVYWYRQLPEEGLKFMVYLQKENIIDESGMPKERFSAEFPKEGPSILRIQQVVRGDSAAYFCASSPFADGYTFGSGTRLTVV.

The CDR3 reads CASSQYHNRVTTEAFF. CDR3 nucleotides: TGCGCCAGCAGCCAATATCATAACAGGGTGACCACTGAAGCTTTCTTT. The genes are TRBV4-1 and TRBJ1-1, with D perhaps matching TRBD1 (6 bases). Germline values: CDR1 MGHRA, CDR2 YSYEKL. There are 16 residues in the CDR3. With 2 bases removed from V and 4 bases from J, the gap between germline ends came to 17 bases.

This clone was counted a single time. This chain links TRBV7-8 with TRBJ1-3; D is unresolved. The CDR3 contains 15 residues. V lost 1 base to trimming and J lost 0 bases, with 7 bases between them. Germline CDR1 is SGHVS and CDR2 is FQNEAQ. This CDR3 reads CASSLGVLSGNTIYF. The CDR3 region has the DNA TGTGCCAGCAGCTTAGGGGTCCTCTCTGGAAACACCATATATTTT.

The CDR3 loop reads CASSPPTVNTGELFF. In nucleotides, the CDR3 is TGCGCCAGCAGCCCCCCCACGGTGAACACCGGGGAGCTGTTTTTT. The V gene is TRBV5-1, the J gene TRBJ2-2; D call uncertain. The CDR3 spans 15 residues. Per the germline V gene, CDR1 is SGHRS and CDR2 is YFSETQ. Deletions cut 4 bases from V and 1 base from J, with 11 bases between.

This chain connects TRBV5-1 to TRBJ1-1; 9 bases agree with TRBD1. Germline-derived CDR1 and CDR2 are SGHRS and YFSETQ. Losses at the gene ends were 4 bases for V and 5 bases for J; bases not matched to a gene: 9. The CDR3 covers 15 residues. CDR3 DNA sequence: TGCGCCAGCAGCCTACGACAGGGGGACACTACTGAAGCTTTCTTT. Translating it yields CASSLRQGDTTEAFF.

This clone was counted between two and nine times. V and J are TRBV7-8 and TRBJ1-6; 7 nucleotides align to TRBD1. Germline V CDR1 and CDR2: SGHVS, FQNEAQ. This CDR3 has 14 amino acids. V lost 5 bases and J lost 10; bases outside the gene matches: 8. The CDR3 DNA sequence: TGTGCCAGCAGCCAGTTACAGGGGACGTCACCCCTCCACTTT. Translating gives CASSQLQGTSPLHF.

The CDR3 here is CASSQTVNTEAFF. In nucleotides, the CDR3 is TGTGCCAGCAGCCAAACAGTTAACACTGAAGCTTTCTTT. This sequence joins TRBV14 and TRBJ1-1; D gene ambiguous. CDR3 length equals 13 residues. V was pared by 2 bases and J by 2 bases, with 6 bases between. Germline assignment: CDR1 SGHDN and CDR2 FVKESK.

The rearrangement joins TRBV28 to TRBJ2-2, with unresolved D. This CDR3 is built from 15 residues. The V and J ends lost 1 base and 0 bases respectively, with 6 bases between them. The germline gives CDR1 MDHEN, CDR2 SYDVKM. The chain's CDR3 is CASSLFWTNTGELFF. The DNA of the CDR3 is TGTGCCAGCAGTTTATTCTGGACGAACACCGGGGAGCTGTTTTTT.

This chain connects TRBV7-2 to TRBJ1-1; 7 bases are a match to TRBD1. The J segment lost 4 bases and the V segment lost 3 bases, leaving 8 bases of the junction unmatched. The CDR3 spans 15 residues. CDR1 is SGHTA, CDR2 FQGNSA, per germline. CDR3 loop: CASSFSGTAGTEAFF. The DNA of the CDR3 is TGTGCCAGCAGCTTCTCCGGGACAGCTGGCACTGAAGCTTTCTTT.

The rearrangement links TRBV7-9 to TRBJ1-1; 8 bases are a match to TRBD1. Per the germline V gene, CDR1 is SEHNR and CDR2 is FQNEAQ (reference sequence). J gave up 1 base and V 1 base, and 2 bases lay outside the gene matches. The CDR3 has 15 residues. The CDR3 coding sequence is TGTGCCAGCAGCTTAGTGGACAGGGAGAACACTGAAGCTTTCTTT. It codes for CASSLVDRENTEAFF.

V is TRBV5-4 and J is TRBJ1-2; 10 bases fit TRBD1. The ends lost 3 bases at V and 4 bases at J; junction bases unmatched: 12. The CDR3 runs to 17 residues. Germline V gene sequence: CDR1 SGHNT, CDR2 YYREEE (reference sequence). The CDR3 loop reads CASSSDRGSARAYGYTF. DNA for the CDR3: TGTGCCAGCAGCTCGGACAGGGGGTCGGCAAGGGCCTATGGCTACACCTTC. Full variable domain (rest looked up from reference TRBV5-4 and TRBJ1-2): ETGVTQSPTHLIKTRGQQVTLRCSSQSGHNTVSWYQQALGQGPQFIFQYYREEENGRGNFPPRFSGLQFPNYSSELNVNALELDDSALYLCASSSDRGSARAYGYTFGSGTRLTVV.

The chain joins TRBV19 to TRBJ1-2, with TRBD1 matching 8 bases. CDR1 LNHDA and CDR2 SQIVND come from the germline V gene (reference sequence). The V segment lost 3 bases and the J segment 3 bases; nucleotides outside the gene matches: 6. The CDR3 is 15 residues long. The CDR3 DNA reads as TGTGCCAGTAGTATCCAGCCAGGGGGCGACTATGGCTACACCTTC. Translated, it gives CASSIQPGGDYGYTF.

This rearrangement joins TRBV25-1 to TRBJ2-2; 7 bases are a match to TRBD2. Germline V CDR1 and CDR2: MGHDK, SYGVNS. The CDR3 spans 16 residues. J was trimmed by 3 bases and V by 11 bases; bases with no gene match: 15. CDR3 nucleotides: TGTGCCTCACAGGCCAGCGGGATTTGGTACACCGGGGAGCTGTTTTTT. It encodes CASQASGIWYTGELFF.

This chain connects TRBV6-1 to TRBJ2-2; D uncertain. Germline CDR1 and CDR2: MNHNS and SASEGT. The CDR3 is 16 amino acids. With 2 bases removed from V and 1 base from J, the gap between germline ends came to 11 bases. CDR3 sequence: CASSESDPLNTGELFF. DNA of the CDR3: TGTGCCAGCAGTGAATCGGACCCGCTGAACACCGGGGAGCTGTTTTTT.

This sequence joins TRBV5-4 and TRBJ1-2; 7 bases agree with TRBD1. Germline-derived CDR1 and CDR2 are SGHNT and YYREEE (reference sequence). The CDR3 extends over 19 amino acids. V shed 0 bases and J 0 bases; nucleotides not matched to a gene: 14. CDR3 loop: CASSLGIRDREDANYGYTF. CDR3 in DNA: TGTGCCAGCAGCTTGGGGATTCGGGACAGAGAAGATGCTAACTATGGCTACACCTTC.

The genes are TRBV5-4 and TRBJ1-2, with TRBD1 matching over 10 bases. Germline V gene sequence: CDR1 SGHNT, CDR2 YYREEE (reference sequence). Losses at the gene ends were 4 bases for V and 8 bases for J; bases not matched to a gene: 14. The CDR3 sequence is 16 residues long. The CDR3 spells CASSPSGRTGGFGYTF. The CDR3 nucleotides read TGTGCCAGCAGCCCCTCGGGGAGGACAGGGGGTTTCGGCTACACCTTC.

The chain is built from TRBV19 and TRBJ2-2, with 9 bases lining up with TRBD1. Germline V gene sequence: CDR1 LNHDA, CDR2 SQIVND (reference sequence). With 10 bases clipped from V and 0 bases from J, the junction kept 12 bases outside the gene matches. The CDR3 covers 17 residues. The CDR3 reads CATPFLGQGANTGELFF. DNA for the CDR3: TGTGCCACCCCATTCCTGGGACAGGGTGCGAACACCGGGGAGCTGTTTTTT.

This clone has more than one count but fewer than ten. J is TRBJ2-7 and V is TRBV7-9, with D possibly TRBD1 on 5 matching bases. Germline-derived CDR1 and CDR2 are SEHNR and FQNEAQ (reference sequence). The CDR3 covers 13 residues. With 5 bases removed from V and 9 bases from J, the gap between germline ends came to 17 bases. CDR3 DNA sequence: TGTGCCAGCAGCCCAATATTAGGGGCCTGGCAGTACTTC. This gives the protein CASSPILGAWQYF.

The chain is built from TRBV27 and TRBJ2-1, with TRBD2 matching 10 bases. CDR1 is MNHEY, CDR2 SMNVEV, per germline (reference sequence). The CDR3 sequence is 15 residues long. J was trimmed by 0 bases and V by 6 bases; bases with no gene match: 2. The CDR3 region has the DNA TGTGCCAGCAGCTCTAGCGGGAGCTCCTACAATGAGCAGTTCTTC. It codes for CASSSSGSSYNEQFF.

This chain connects TRBV3-1 (or the pseudogene TRBV3-2) to TRBJ1-6; D unclear. The germline V gene encodes CDR1 LGHDT and CDR2 YNNKEL (reference sequence). The CDR3 spans 15 residues. The V end was cut by 4 bases, the J end by 9 bases, with 16 bases between. In DNA form, the CDR3 reads TGTGCCAGCAGCCGATATGACAAGGGTACTTCACCCCTCCACTTT. Translation: CASSRYDKGTSPLHF.

The V call is TRBV2, the J call TRBJ1-6; 7 bases are a match to TRBD1. V was clipped by 6 bases and J by 10 bases; unmatched bases: 6. CDR3 length equals 13 residues. Germline lookup yields CDR1 SNHLY and CDR2 FYNNEI. The DNA for the CDR3 is TGTGCCAGCAGCGACAGGGTGGGATCACCCCTCCACTTT. Amino acid sequence: CASSDRVGSPLHF.

The chain uses TRBV6-2 or TRBV6-3 and TRBJ1-4; D is unclear. V was pared by 5 bases and J by 5 bases, with 12 bases between. Germline loops: CDR1 MNHEY, CDR2 SVGEGT. This CDR3 spans 14 amino acids. The CDR3 DNA reads TGTGCCAGCAGTCTGCAGCACGTCAATGAAAAACTGTTTTTT. Amino acids: CASSLQHVNEKLFF.

The CDR3 loop reads CASSPLRWGSSGNTIYF. The CDR3, as DNA: TGTGCCAGCTCACCACTCAGGTGGGGAAGCTCTGGAAACACCATATATTTT. The rearrangement links TRBV18 to TRBJ1-3, with D hard to call. The CDR3 length is 17 residues. With 1 base removed from V and 0 bases from J, the gap between germline ends came to 13 bases. CDR1 is KGHSH and CDR2 is LQKENI in the germline V gene.

V usage is TRBV6-5 and J usage is TRBJ1-1; D gene uncertain. V dropped 10 bases and J dropped 11 bases, with 17 bases sitting between them. The CDR3 spans 11 residues. Germline V CDR1 and CDR2: MNHEY, SVGAGI. Here the CDR3 DNA reads TGTGCCACAAAAGGAACAGCTGGCGCTTTCTTT. Its translation: CATKGTAGAFF.

The V gene is TRBV12-3 or TRBV12-4, the J gene TRBJ2-2; D unresolved. Trimming shortened V by 10 bases and J by 0 bases, and 9 bases separated the two germline ends. The CDR3 totals 13 residues. For the CDR3, the DNA is TGTGCCACCGGGCATTCGAACACCGGGGAGCTGTTTTTT. Translation gives CATGHSNTGELFF.